This T cell receptor (beta chain) was obtained from a study of cytomegalovirus exposure and HLA in healthy donors. Primers included in the PCR were 60 Vbeta and 13 Jbeta primers. Data came from immunoSEQ multiplex PCR; TCRdb stores just in-frame clones and leaves some out. In the table there are 130,000 to 150,000 clones, around 78% of which are singletons. In the case of this clone: Its antigen remains unidentified. The junction does not match germline at one end; this may be a read error.

Findings and caveats of the study: When presence/absence was analysed, sequencing depth was taken to be roughly uniform across donors. A later analysis found that most CMV-associated TCR beta chains appeared HLA-restricted.

The sample taken for sequencing was PBMCs. The receptor's source is a man in his forties or fifties in good health and CMV-seropositive.

CDR3 sequence (DNA): TGTTCCAGCAGCTTCAGTTCTGTGGGACAGGTCGGTCAGCCCCAGCATTTT. Protein sequence: CSSSFSSVGQVGQPQHF. The J gene is TRBJ1-5, the V gene TRBV7-9, with TRBD1 matching over 8 bases. The germline gives CDR1 SEHNR, CDR2 FQNEAQ (reference sequence). CDR3 length equals 17 residues.